This T cell receptor beta chain appears in the sequencing data of a study of early T cells in non-severe SARS-CoV-2 infection. TCRdb re-analysed the 5' RACE reads in MiXCR, keeping a single row per CDR3 protein. The table includes under 85,000 distinct CDR3 sequences, 11% to 15% detected once. The CDR3 totals 16 residues. CDR1 and CDR2 (germline): SGHRS, YFSETQ. V shed 2 bases and J shed 1 base, with 16 bases lying between them. Sequencing input: whole blood. The sequence was obtained from an adult who was a healthcare worker with PCR-confirmed SARS-CoV-2 infection or an uninfected control (not recorded which). The V call is TRBV5-1, the J call TRBJ2-7; D could derive from TRBD1 or TRBD2 (7 bases each). CDR3 amino acids: CASSFPQGGKSYEQYF. DNA for the CDR3: TGCGCCAGCAGCTTCCCCCAGGGGGGGAAATCCTACGAGCAGTACTTC.